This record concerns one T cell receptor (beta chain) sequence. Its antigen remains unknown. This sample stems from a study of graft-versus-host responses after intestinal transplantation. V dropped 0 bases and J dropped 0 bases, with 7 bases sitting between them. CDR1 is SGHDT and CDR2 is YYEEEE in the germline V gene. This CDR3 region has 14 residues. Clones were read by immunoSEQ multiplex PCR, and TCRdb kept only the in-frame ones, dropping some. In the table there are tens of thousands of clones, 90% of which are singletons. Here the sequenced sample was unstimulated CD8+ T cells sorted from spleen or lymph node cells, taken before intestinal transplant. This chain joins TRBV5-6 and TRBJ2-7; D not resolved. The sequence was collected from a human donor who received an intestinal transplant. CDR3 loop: CASSLGPSSYEQYF. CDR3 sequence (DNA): TGTGCCAGCAGCTTGGGGCCCAGCTCCTACGAGCAGTACTTC.